A single sample is the source of the 32 T cell receptor beta chains below, sequenced in a study of vaccination effects on CD4 cells after COVID-19. Profiled with immunoSEQ multiplex PCR; TCRdb holds only in-frame clones, not every one. The data show fewer than 90,000 clones, with roughly 80% seen just once and around 1.1% held by the top ten. Expansion of antigen-specific CD4+ T cells with viral peptide pools was carried out by the ViraFEST assay before sequencing. After roughly eleven days in culture, the CD4+ T cells were isolated. Of the BNT162b2 and mRNA-1273 vaccines, participants received two doses of one or the other. These receptors are not linked to any known antigen. The sequencing used CD4+ T cells from PBMCs cultured with HCoV-OC43 spike peptides, collected after COVID-19 vaccination. Subset given: HCoV-OC43 spike overlapping peptide pool stimulation. The receptors stem from a human donor who received a COVID-19 vaccine.

There are a few counts of this clone. The gene calls are TRBV7-2 and TRBJ1-2; 8 positions match TRBD1. There are 14 residues in the CDR3. V dropped 8 bases and J dropped 5; count of bases not matched to a gene: 10. The germline V gene encodes CDR1 SGHTA and CDR2 FQGNSA. CDR3 sequence reads: CASGDRGQGYGYTF. CDR3 nucleotides: TGTGCCAGCGGAGACAGGGGACAAGGATATGGCTACACCTTC.

The gene calls are TRBV24-1 and TRBJ2-1, with a possible D match to TRBD1 (5 bases). Germline-derived CDR1 and CDR2 are KGHDR and SFDVKD. This CDR3 has 16 amino acids. V dropped 0 bases and J dropped 5 bases, with 13 bases sitting between them. The DNA of the CDR3 is TGTGCCACCAGTGATTTGCGAGGCCAGGGAAACAATGAGCAGTTCTTC. This encodes CATSDLRGQGNNEQFF.

The chain is built from TRBV2 and TRBJ2-7; D may be TRBD1 (6 bases). This CDR3 comprises 13 residues. CDR1 and CDR2 from the germline V gene are SNHLY and FYNNEI. Deletions cut 4 bases from V and 2 bases from J, with 9 bases between. CDR3 sequence: CASSVEGAYEQYV. The DNA of the CDR3 is TGTGCCAGCAGTGTCGAGGGGGCCTACGAGCAGTACGTC.

This CDR3 reads CASSVQGYGQGERDSPLHF. The CDR3 bases are TGTGCCAGCAGCGTCCAGGGCTACGGACAGGGGGAAAGGGATTCACCCCTCCACTTT. V is TRBV9 and J is TRBJ1-6, with 10 bases that match TRBD1. The CDR3 runs to 19 residues. Germline V CDR1 and CDR2: SGDLS, YYNGEE. Trimming took 2 bases from V and 8 from J; bases not matched to a gene: 16.

This clone was found once. The V and J genes are TRBV7-8 and TRBJ2-5, with D perhaps TRBD2 (7 bases). CDR3 length: 13 residues. V was clipped by 6 bases and J by 4 bases, with 12 bases between them. Germline assignment: CDR1 SGHVS and CDR2 FQNEAQ. The CDR3, as DNA: TGTGCCAGCAGATCAAGGGGGGGAGAGACCCAGTACTTC. Its translation: CASRSRGGETQYF.

This clone was counted between two and nine times. This chain uses TRBV3-1 (or the pseudogene TRBV3-2) with TRBJ2-2; tentatively, D is TRBD1 or TRBD2 (6 bases each). The V end lost 1 base, the J end lost 6 bases, and 9 bases lay between the germline ends. CDR1 is LGHDT and CDR2 is YNNKEL in the germline V gene (reference sequence). The CDR3 loop spans 14 amino acids. Here the CDR3 DNA reads TGTGCCAGCAGCCAAGGTGGGGGGCCCGGGGAGCTGTTTTTT. Protein sequence: CASSQGGGPGELFF.

The chain uses TRBV7-9 and TRBJ1-4, with TRBD1 matching over 9 bases. There are 17 residues in the CDR3. V dropped 5 bases and J dropped 5; count of bases not matched to a gene: 12. Germline V lookup: CDR1 SEHNR, CDR2 FQNEAQ (reference sequence). The CDR3 loop is CASSPLRAGTGNEKLFF. The CDR3 nucleotides are TGTGCCAGCAGCCCCCTGCGGGCCGGGACAGGGAATGAAAAACTGTTTTTT.

This clone was seen a handful of times. The chain combines TRBV12-3 or TRBV12-4 with TRBJ2-1, with D uncertain. The length of the CDR3 is 12 residues. Trimming removed 4 bases from V and 8 bases from J, with 9 bases in between. The CDR3 sequence: CASSYTLYEQFF. CDR3 in DNA: TGTGCCAGCAGTTATACATTGTATGAGCAGTTCTTC.

The chain combines TRBV12-3 or TRBV12-4 with TRBJ1-5, with D uncertain. Trimming removed 6 bases from V and 4 bases from J, with 10 bases in between. The CDR3 sequence is 13 residues long. CDR3 sequence reads: CASSIRGNQPQHF. Here the CDR3 DNA reads TGTGCCAGCAGCATACGTGGAAATCAGCCCCAGCATTTT.

The genes are TRBV7-2 and TRBJ1-2, with D perhaps TRBD1 (5 bases). This CDR3 is 14 amino acids long. V was shortened by 3 bases and J by 4 bases, with 12 bases between the two germline ends. CDR1 is SGHTA, CDR2 FQGNSA, per germline. In DNA, the CDR3 is TGTGCCAGCAGCTTGGGGGTCGAGGGCTATGGCTACACCTTC. Translation gives CASSLGVEGYGYTF.

This chain joins TRBV12-3 or TRBV12-4 and TRBJ2-1; D perhaps matches TRBD1 (5 bases). The CDR3 has 13 residues. V lost 6 bases, J lost 5 bases, and 11 bases lay in between. The CDR3 loop is CASRKGQNNEQFF. CDR3 DNA sequence: TGTGCCAGCAGAAAAGGACAAAACAATGAGCAGTTCTTC.

The chain links TRBV19 to TRBJ1-2, with 9 bases fitting TRBD1. Germline V lookup: CDR1 LNHDA, CDR2 SQIVND (reference sequence). There are 18 residues in the CDR3. Trimming took 4 bases from V and 8 from J; bases not matched to a gene: 20. The CDR3 region has the DNA TGTGCCAGTAGTACTACAACCCAATATCGGACAGGGGTTGTAGGCTACACCTTC. It encodes CASSTTTQYRTGVVGYTF.

V is TRBV20-1 and J is TRBJ2-6, with D unresolved. The V end was cut by 3 bases, the J end by 2 bases, with 11 bases between. CDR3 size: 15 residues. Germline assignment: CDR1 DFQATT and CDR2 SNEGSKA (reference sequence). The CDR3 sequence is CSASKSTAGANVLTF. As DNA, the CDR3 is TGCAGTGCTAGTAAGTCGACGGCTGGGGCCAACGTCCTGACTTTC.

As DNA, the CDR3 is TGTGCCAGTAGGGGAGGGCCTCAGGGCTACACCTTC. This sequence encodes CASRGGPQGYTF. The V gene is TRBV19, the J gene TRBJ1-2, with no clear D. Trimming shortened V by 6 bases and J by 8 bases, and 13 bases separated the two germline ends. CDR1 and CDR2 from the germline V gene are LNHDA and SQIVND (reference sequence). The CDR3 runs to 12 residues.

V is TRBV11-2 and J is TRBJ2-2, with D unresolved. Germline V gene sequence: CDR1 SGHAT, CDR2 FQNNGV. V lost 1 base and J 0 bases, leaving 15 bases between the germline ends. The CDR3 sequence is 18 residues long. Written as DNA, the CDR3 is TGTGCCAGCAGCTTAGTTGTCAGACTCTCTTCGAACACCGGGGAGCTGTTTTTT. Translating gives CASSLVVRLSSNTGELFF.

CDR3 sequence reads: CASSLRDPAGEQYV. CDR3 nucleotides: TGTGCCAGCAGTTTGAGGGACCCAGCGGGCGAGCAGTACGTC. The V gene is TRBV6-2 or TRBV6-3, the J gene TRBJ2-7; D is possibly TRBD2 (6 bases). This CDR3 is 14 amino acids long. V was shortened by 4 bases and J by 6 bases, with 16 bases between the two germline ends. Germline CDR1 and CDR2: MNHEY and SVGEGT.

The chain employs TRBV6-5 and TRBJ2-5, with 7 bases that match TRBD2. Trimming removed 0 bases from V and 5 bases from J; junction bases left unmatched: 9. The V gene's germline CDR1 is MNHEY and CDR2 SVGAGI. The CDR3 covers 16 residues. CDR3 coding DNA: TGTGCCAGCAGTTACTCGAATCCGGGGGGAGGGGAGACCCAGTACTTC. Protein: CASSYSNPGGGETQYF.

This clone has a handful of counts. The rearrangement uses TRBV7-8 and TRBJ1-1; weak D call: TRBD1 (6 bases). Trimming took off 2 bases at V and 5 bases at J, with 27 bases between the two ends. Germline lookup yields CDR1 SGHVS and CDR2 FQNEAQ. This CDR3 region has 19 residues. CDR3 in DNA: TGTGCCAGCAGCTTAACACACAGATCACAGGGCTTGATGCTAACTGAAGCTTTCTTT. It translates to CASSLTHRSQGLMLTEAFF.

This clone was counted a few times. J is TRBJ1-2 and V is TRBV7-2; 7 nucleotides match TRBD1. Germline CDR1 reads SGHTA; CDR2 reads FQGNSA. The ends lost 0 bases at V and 0 bases at J; junction bases unmatched: 1. The CDR3 covers 15 residues. CDR3 nucleotides: TGTGCCAGCAGCTTAGCTCAGGGGGCTAACTATGGCTACACCTTC. This translates into CASSLAQGANYGYTF.

The rearrangement uses TRBV25-1 and TRBJ2-3, with 8 bases identical to TRBD1. There are 15 residues in the CDR3. From germline, CDR1 is MGHDK and CDR2 SYGVNS. V lost 5 bases, J lost 4 bases, and 8 bases stayed unmatched. The CDR3 DNA is TGTGCCAGCAGTAGGCAGGGGGCACGGCCAGATACGCAGTATTTT. This sequence encodes CASSRQGARPDTQYF. Together with reference TRBV25-1 and TRBJ2-3, the CDR3 gives the full variable domain: EADIYQTPRYLVIGTGKKITLECSQTMGHDKMYWYQQDPGMELHLIHYSYGVNSTEKGDLSSESTVSRIRTEHFPLTLESARPSHTSQYLCASSRQGARPDTQYFGPGTRLTVL.

This clone was seen more than once but under ten times. The gene calls are TRBV6-4 and TRBJ2-2, with 11 bases fitting TRBD2. Germline trimming cut 7 bases from V and 5 bases from J; bases unmatched to any gene: 6. This CDR3 has 15 amino acids. The germline V gene has CDR1 MRHNA and CDR2 SNTAGT. CDR3 sequence reads: CASKPLAGGTGELFF. The CDR3 nucleotides are TGTGCCAGCAAACCCTTAGCGGGGGGGACCGGGGAGCTGTTTTTT.

The chain combines TRBV6-2 or TRBV6-3 with TRBJ2-3; D ambiguous. CDR3 length: 14 residues. V was pared by 0 bases and J by 6 bases, with 10 bases between. Germline assignment: CDR1 MNHEY and CDR2 SVGEGT. In nucleotides, the CDR3 is TGTGCCAGCAGTTACTCGAAATCCCCGGATACGCAGTATTTT. Translated, it gives CASSYSKSPDTQYF.

A single count supports this clone. The V call is TRBV19, the J call TRBJ1-2; D ambiguous. The V end was cut by 0 bases, the J end by 2 bases, with 10 bases between. The V gene's germline CDR1 is LNHDA and CDR2 SQIVND (reference sequence). The CDR3 length is 15 residues. The DNA of the CDR3 is TGTGCCAGTAGTATAGACTATAGGGTAAACTATGGCTACACCTTC. It is translated as CASSIDYRVNYGYTF. Based on the CDR3 plus reference TRBV19 and TRBJ1-2, the full variable domain is DGGITQSPKYLFRKEGQNVTLSCEQNLNHDAMYWYRQDPGQGLRLIYYSQIVNDFQKGDIAEGYSVSREKKESFPLTVTSAQKNPTAFYLCASSIDYRVNYGYTFGSGTRLTVV.

The V call is TRBV5-1, the J call TRBJ2-7; a possible D gene is TRBD1 (5 bases). The CDR3 is 17 residues long. Trimming removed 3 bases at V and 6 bases at J, with 25 bases between. Germline V gives CDR1 SGHRS, CDR2 YFSETQ. CDR3 sequence reads: CASSSMTDSVVVGEQYV. CDR3 in DNA: TGCGCCAGCAGCTCAATGACCGACAGTGTAGTGGTGGGCGAGCAGTACGTC.

The chain carries TRBV7-3 and TRBJ1-2, with 10 bases fitting TRBD1. The CDR3 spans 15 residues. V was clipped by 4 bases and J by 4 bases; unmatched bases: 6. Germline lookup yields CDR1 SGHTA and CDR2 FQGTGA. CDR3 loop: CASSSTGGAGYGYTF. DNA for the CDR3: TGTGCCAGCAGCTCGACAGGGGGCGCGGGCTATGGCTACACCTTC.

The chain carries TRBV27 and TRBJ2-2; no clear D. The CDR3 runs to 16 residues. Germline V CDR1 and CDR2: MNHEY, SMNVEV (reference sequence). V was cut by 5 bases and J by 1 base, with 14 bases left in between. CDR3 sequence: CASSPHRTLNTGELFF. For the CDR3, the DNA is TGTGCCAGCAGTCCCCACCGGACGCTGAACACCGGGGAGCTGTTTTTT.

This chain uses TRBV7-2 with TRBJ2-1, with D unresolved. The CDR3 is made up of 13 amino acids. The germline V gene encodes CDR1 SGHTA and CDR2 FQGNSA. The V and J ends lost 2 bases and 6 bases respectively, with 8 bases between them. CDR3 residues: CASSLKITNEQFF. CDR3 DNA: TGTGCCAGCAGCTTAAAGATCACCAATGAGCAGTTCTTC.

This chain connects TRBV5-5 to TRBJ2-1; TRBD2 matches 14 bases. V shed 0 bases, J shed 7 bases, and the junction held 6 bases outside the gene matches. The length of the CDR3 is 17 residues. Germline lookup yields CDR1 SGHKS and CDR2 YYEKEE (reference sequence). DNA for the CDR3: TGTGCCAGCAGCTTGGGATTGACTAGCGGGGGGGCAAATGAGCAGTTCTTC. It encodes CASSLGLTSGGANEQFF.

The J gene is TRBJ1-1, the V gene TRBV11-2; possible D gene TRBD1, 5 bases. V was clipped by 5 bases and J by 7 bases, with 20 bases between them. Per germline, CDR1 SGHAT and CDR2 FQNNGV. The CDR3 loop spans 15 amino acids. The DNA for the CDR3 is TGTGCCAGCAGCCCGAACCGGAGGGCTAGGGGTGAAGCTTTCTTT. Its protein is CASSPNRRARGEAFF.

This chain links TRBV13 with TRBJ1-2; D is perhaps TRBD1 (6 bases). This CDR3 comprises 16 residues. Trimming took 4 bases from V and 6 from J, leaving 21 bases between them. Per germline, CDR1 PRHDT and CDR2 FYEKMQ (reference sequence). CDR3: CASSSPRARGENGYTF. In DNA form, the CDR3 reads TGTGCCAGCAGCTCCCCCCGAGCCAGGGGAGAAAATGGCTACACCTTC.

The chain combines TRBV24-1 with TRBJ2-3; perhaps TRBD2 as D (5 bases). The CDR3 is made up of 18 amino acids. Trimming stripped 0 bases from V and 7 bases from J, with 22 bases between. Germline CDR1 KGHDR, CDR2 SFDVKD. The CDR3 protein is CATSDLGSAGNYENTQYF. The CDR3 DNA reads TGTGCCACCAGTGATTTGGGGTCGGCGGGTAACTATGAGAATACGCAGTATTTT.

This chain uses TRBV10-3 with TRBJ2-7, with TRBD2 identical over 11 bases. The germline gives CDR1 ENHRY, CDR2 SYGVKD. This CDR3 region has 14 residues. V was pared by 6 bases and J by 3 bases, with 4 bases of the junction left unmatched. CDR3 in DNA: TGTGCCATCAGCCGAACTAGCGGGGGCTACGAGCAGTACGTC. This sequence encodes CAISRTSGGYEQYV.